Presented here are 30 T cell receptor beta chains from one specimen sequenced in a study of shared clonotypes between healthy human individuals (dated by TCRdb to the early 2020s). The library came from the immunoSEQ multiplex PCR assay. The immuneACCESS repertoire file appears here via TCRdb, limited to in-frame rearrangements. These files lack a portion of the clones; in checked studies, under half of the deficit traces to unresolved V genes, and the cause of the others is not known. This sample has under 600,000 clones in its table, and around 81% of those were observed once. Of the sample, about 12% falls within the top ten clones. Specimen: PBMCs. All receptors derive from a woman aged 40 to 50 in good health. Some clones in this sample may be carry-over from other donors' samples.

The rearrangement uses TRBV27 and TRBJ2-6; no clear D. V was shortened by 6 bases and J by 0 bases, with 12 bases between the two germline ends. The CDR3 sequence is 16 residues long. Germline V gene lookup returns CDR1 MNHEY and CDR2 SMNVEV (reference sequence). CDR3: CASRTTAVSGANVLTF. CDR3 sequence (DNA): TGTGCCAGCAGGACAACGGCTGTCTCTGGGGCCAACGTCCTGACTTTC.

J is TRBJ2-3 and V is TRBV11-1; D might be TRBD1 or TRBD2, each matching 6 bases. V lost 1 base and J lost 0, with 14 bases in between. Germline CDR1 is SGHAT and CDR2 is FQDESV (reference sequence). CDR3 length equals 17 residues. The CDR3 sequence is CASSLGGQRASTDTQYF. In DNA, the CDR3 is TGTGCCAGCAGCTTAGGGGGGCAGCGGGCTAGCACAGATACGCAGTATTTT. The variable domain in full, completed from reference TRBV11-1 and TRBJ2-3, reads EAEVAQSPRYKITEKSQAVAFWCDPISGHATLYWYRQILGQGPELLVQFQDESVVDDSQLPKDRFSAERLKGVDSTLKIQPAELGDSAMYLCASSLGGQRASTDTQYFGPGTRLTVL.

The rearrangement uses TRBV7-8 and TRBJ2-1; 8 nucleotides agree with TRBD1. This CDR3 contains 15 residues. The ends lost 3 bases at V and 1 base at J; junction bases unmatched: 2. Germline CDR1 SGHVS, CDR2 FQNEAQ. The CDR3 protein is CASSFWTGSYNEQFF. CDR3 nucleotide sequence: TGTGCCAGCAGCTTCTGGACAGGGTCCTACAATGAGCAGTTCTTC.

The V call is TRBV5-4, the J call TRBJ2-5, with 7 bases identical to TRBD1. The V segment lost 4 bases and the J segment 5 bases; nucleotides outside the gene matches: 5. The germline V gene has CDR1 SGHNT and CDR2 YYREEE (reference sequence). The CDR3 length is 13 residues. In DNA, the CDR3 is TGTGCCAGCAGCAGAGGGGGCATGGAGACCCAGTACTTC. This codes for CASSRGGMETQYF.

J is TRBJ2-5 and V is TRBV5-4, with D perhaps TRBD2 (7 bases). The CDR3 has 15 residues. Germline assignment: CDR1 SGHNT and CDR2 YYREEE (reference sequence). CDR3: CACKGGGQAVETQYF. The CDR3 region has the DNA TGTGCGTGCAAAGGGGGGGGGCAGGCTGTGGAGACCCAGTACTTC.

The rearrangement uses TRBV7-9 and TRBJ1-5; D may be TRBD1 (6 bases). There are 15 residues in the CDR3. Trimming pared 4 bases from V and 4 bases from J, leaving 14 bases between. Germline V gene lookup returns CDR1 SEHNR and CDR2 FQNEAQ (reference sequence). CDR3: CASSSDRTPNQPQHF. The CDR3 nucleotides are TGTGCCAGCAGCTCCGACAGGACGCCAAATCAGCCCCAGCATTTT.

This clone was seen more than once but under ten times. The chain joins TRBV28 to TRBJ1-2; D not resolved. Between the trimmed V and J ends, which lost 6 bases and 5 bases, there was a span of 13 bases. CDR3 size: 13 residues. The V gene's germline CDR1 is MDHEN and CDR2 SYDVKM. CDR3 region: CASSIGGYYGYTF. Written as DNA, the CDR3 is TGTGCCAGCAGCATAGGTGGATATTATGGCTACACCTTC.

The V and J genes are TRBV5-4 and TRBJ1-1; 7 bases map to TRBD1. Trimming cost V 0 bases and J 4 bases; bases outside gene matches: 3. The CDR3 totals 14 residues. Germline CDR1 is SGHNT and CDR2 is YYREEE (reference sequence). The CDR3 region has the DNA TGTGCCAGCAGCTTGGGACAGGGAGGCACTGAAGCTTTCTTT. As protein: CASSLGQGGTEAFF.

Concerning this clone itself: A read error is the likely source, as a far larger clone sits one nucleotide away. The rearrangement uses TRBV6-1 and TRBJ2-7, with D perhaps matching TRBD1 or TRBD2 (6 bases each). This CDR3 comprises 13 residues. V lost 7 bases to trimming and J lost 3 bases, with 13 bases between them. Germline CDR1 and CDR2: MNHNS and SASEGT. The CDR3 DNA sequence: TGTGCCAGCATGACCGGAGGGGGCTACGAGCAGTACTTC. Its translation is CASMTGGGYEQYF.

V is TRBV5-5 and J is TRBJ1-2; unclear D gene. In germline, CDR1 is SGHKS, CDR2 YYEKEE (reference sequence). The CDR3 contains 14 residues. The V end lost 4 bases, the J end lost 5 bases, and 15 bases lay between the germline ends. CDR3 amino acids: CASSQERAGYGYTF. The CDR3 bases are TGTGCCAGCAGCCAGGAAAGGGCGGGATATGGCTACACCTTC.

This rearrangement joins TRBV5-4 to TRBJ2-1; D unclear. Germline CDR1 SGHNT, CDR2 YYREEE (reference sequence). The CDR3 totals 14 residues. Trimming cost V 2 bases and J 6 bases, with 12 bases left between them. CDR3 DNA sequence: TGTGCCAGCAGCTTCGGGCAGCAAACCAATGAGCAGTTCTTC. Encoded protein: CASSFGQQTNEQFF.

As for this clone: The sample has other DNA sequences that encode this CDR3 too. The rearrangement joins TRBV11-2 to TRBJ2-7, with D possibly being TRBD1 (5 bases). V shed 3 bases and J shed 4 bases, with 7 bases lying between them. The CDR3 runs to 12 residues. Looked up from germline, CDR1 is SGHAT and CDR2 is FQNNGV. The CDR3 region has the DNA TGTGCCAGCAGCTTCCAGGGATACGAGCAGTACTTC. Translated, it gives CASSFQGYEQYF.

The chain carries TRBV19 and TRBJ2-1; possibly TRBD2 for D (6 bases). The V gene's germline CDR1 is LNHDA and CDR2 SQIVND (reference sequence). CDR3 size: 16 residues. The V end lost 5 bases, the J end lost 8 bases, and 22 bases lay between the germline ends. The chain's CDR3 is CASSSPFRGGLDEQFF. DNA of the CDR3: TGTGCCAGTAGTTCCCCGTTTAGGGGAGGATTGGATGAGCAGTTCTTC.

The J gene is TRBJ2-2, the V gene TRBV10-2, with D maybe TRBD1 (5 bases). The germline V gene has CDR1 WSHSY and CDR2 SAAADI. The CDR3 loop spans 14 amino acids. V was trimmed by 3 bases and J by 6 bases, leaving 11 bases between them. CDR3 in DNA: TGCGCCAGCAGTGAAGGGGTCTACCCCGGGGAGCTGTTTTTT. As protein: CASSEGVYPGELFF.

Here the CDR3 reads CASSGSTDTQYF. The CDR3 region has the DNA TGTGCCAGCAGTGGTAGCACAGATACGCAGTATTTT. The rearrangement uses TRBV27 and TRBJ2-3; no reliable D call. The V gene's germline CDR1 is MNHEY and CDR2 SMNVEV (reference sequence). Trimming removed 5 bases at V and 0 bases at J, with 3 bases between. This CDR3 is built from 12 residues.

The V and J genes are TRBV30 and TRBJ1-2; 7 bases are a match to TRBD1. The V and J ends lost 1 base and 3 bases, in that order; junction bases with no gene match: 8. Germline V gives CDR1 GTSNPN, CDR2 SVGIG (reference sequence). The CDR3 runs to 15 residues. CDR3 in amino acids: CAWSGTTGSDYGYTF. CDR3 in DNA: TGTGCCTGGAGTGGGACGACAGGGTCGGACTATGGCTACACCTTC.

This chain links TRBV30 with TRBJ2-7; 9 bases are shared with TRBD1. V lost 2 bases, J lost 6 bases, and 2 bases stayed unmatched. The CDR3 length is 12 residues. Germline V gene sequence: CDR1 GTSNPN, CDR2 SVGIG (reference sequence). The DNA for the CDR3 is TGTGCCTGGAGTTGGACAGGGGTCGAGCAGTACTTC. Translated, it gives CAWSWTGVEQYF.

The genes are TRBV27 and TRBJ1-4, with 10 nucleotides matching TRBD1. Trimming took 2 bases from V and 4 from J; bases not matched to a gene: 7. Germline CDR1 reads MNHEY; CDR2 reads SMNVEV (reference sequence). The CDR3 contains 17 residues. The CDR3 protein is CASSLLGTGAGNEKLFF. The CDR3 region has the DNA TGTGCCAGCAGTTTACTTGGGACAGGGGCGGGTAATGAAAAACTGTTTTTT.

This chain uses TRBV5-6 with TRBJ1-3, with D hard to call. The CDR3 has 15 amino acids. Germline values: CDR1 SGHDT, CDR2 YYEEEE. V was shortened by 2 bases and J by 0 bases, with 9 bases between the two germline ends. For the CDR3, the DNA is TGTGCCAGCAGCTTCGACCGCAGCTCTGGAAACACCATATATTTT. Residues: CASSFDRSSGNTIYF.

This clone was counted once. CDR3 sequence: CATSIAGTGPGEQYF. The CDR3 DNA sequence: TGTGCCACCAGCATTGCCGGGACAGGGCCCGGCGAGCAGTACTTC. The rearrangement links TRBV15 to TRBJ2-7; TRBD1 matches 9 bases. Germline values: CDR1 LNHNV, CDR2 YYDKDF (reference sequence). V lost 4 bases and J lost 6; bases outside the gene matches: 10. The CDR3 has 15 amino acids.

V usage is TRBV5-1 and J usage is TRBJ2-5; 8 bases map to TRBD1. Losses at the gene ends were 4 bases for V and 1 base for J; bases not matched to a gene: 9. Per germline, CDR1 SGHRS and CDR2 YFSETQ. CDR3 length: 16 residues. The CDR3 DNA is TGCGCCAGCAGCGGCGGGACAGGATTTGGCCAAGAGACCCAGTACTTC. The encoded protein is CASSGGTGFGQETQYF.

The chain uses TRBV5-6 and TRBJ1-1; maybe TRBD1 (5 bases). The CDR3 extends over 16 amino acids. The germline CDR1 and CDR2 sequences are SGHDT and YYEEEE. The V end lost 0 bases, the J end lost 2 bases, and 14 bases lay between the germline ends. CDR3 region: CASSLAPTEINTEAFF. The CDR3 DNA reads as TGTGCCAGCAGCTTGGCCCCGACAGAGATTAACACTGAAGCTTTCTTT.

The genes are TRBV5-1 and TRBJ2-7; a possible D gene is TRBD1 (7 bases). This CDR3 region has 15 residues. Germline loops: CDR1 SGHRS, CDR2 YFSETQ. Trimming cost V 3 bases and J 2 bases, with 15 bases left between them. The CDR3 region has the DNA TGCGCCAGCAGCTGGCTCACAGGGGAGGCCTACGAGCAGTACTTC. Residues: CASSWLTGEAYEQYF.

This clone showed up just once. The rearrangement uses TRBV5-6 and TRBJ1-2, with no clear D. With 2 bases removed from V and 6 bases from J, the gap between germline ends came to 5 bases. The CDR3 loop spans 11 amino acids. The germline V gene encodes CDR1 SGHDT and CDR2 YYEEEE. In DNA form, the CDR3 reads TGTGCCAGCAGCTTCAGTGATGGCTACACCTTC. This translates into CASSFSDGYTF.

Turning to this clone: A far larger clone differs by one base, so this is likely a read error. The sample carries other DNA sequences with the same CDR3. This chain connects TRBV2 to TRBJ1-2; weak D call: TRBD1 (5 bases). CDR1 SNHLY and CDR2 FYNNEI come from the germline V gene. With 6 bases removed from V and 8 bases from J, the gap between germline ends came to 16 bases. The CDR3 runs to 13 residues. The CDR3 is CASRPQTGQGYTF. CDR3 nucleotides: TGTGCCAGCAGACCTCAGACGGGGCAAGGCTACACCTTC.

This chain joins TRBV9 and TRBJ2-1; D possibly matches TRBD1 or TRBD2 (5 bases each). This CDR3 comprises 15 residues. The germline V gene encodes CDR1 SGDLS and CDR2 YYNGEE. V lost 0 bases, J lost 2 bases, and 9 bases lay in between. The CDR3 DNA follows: TGTGCCAGCAGCGTAGACGGGGACCCCTACAATGAGCAGTTCTTC. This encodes CASSVDGDPYNEQFF.

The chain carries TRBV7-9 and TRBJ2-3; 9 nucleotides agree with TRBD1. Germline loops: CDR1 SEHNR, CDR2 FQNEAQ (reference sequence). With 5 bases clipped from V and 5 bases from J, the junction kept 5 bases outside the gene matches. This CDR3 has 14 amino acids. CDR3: CASSHNRGLDTQYF. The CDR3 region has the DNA TGTGCCAGCAGCCACAACAGGGGGCTAGATACGCAGTATTTT.

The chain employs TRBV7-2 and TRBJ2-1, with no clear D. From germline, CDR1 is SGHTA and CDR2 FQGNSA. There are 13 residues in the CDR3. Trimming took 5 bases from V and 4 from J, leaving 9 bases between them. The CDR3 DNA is TGTGCCAGCAGCCGCCAACCGTACAATGAGCAGTTCTTC. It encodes CASSRQPYNEQFF.

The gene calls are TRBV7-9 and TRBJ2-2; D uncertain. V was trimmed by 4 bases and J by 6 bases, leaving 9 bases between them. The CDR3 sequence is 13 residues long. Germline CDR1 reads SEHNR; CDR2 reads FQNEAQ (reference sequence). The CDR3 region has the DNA TGTGCCAGCAGCTCTTATTCCGCCGGGGAGCTGTTTTTT. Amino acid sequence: CASSSYSAGELFF. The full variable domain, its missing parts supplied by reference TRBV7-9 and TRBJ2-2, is DTGVSQNPRHKITKRGQNVTFRCDPISEHNRLYWYRQTLGQGPEFLTYFQNEAQLEKSRLLSDRFSAERPKGSFSTLEIQRTEQGDSAMYLCASSSYSAGELFFGEGSRLTVL.

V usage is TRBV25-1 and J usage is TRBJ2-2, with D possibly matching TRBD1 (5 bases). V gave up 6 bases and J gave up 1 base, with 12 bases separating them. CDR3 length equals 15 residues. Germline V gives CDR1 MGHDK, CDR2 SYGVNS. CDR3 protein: CASSPATENTGELFF. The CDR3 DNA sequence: TGTGCCAGCAGCCCGGCGACAGAGAACACCGGGGAGCTGTTTTTT.